Each of the 11 T cell receptor beta chains below was sequenced from the same sample in a study of T cell repertoires in cytomegalovirus infection. TCRdb re-called the reads through MiXCR, storing one row per CDR3 protein. The table lists about 180,000 distinct CDR3 sequences, about 18% of them singletons. Sequencing used CD8+ T cells from PBMCs. The receptors shown here come from a human donor in good health (CMV status not recorded). Some clones in this sample may be carry-over from other donors' samples.

This clonotype turned up a few times. V usage is TRBV29-1 and J usage is TRBJ1-5, with D perhaps TRBD1 (6 bases). V was pared by 2 bases and J by 1 base, with 9 bases between. The germline gives CDR1 SQVTM, CDR2 ANQGSEA. The CDR3 sequence is 14 residues long. The CDR3 bases are TGCAGCGTTGAAATAACAGGGAGCAATCAGCCCCAGCATTTT. Protein: CSVEITGSNQPQHF.

V is TRBV12-3 or TRBV12-4 and J is TRBJ2-2; 10 bases map to TRBD1. J lost 0 bases, V lost 4 bases, and 8 bases had no gene match. This CDR3 spans 18 amino acids. Here the CDR3 reads CASSYSGTGASNTGELFF. In nucleotides, the CDR3 is TGTGCCAGCAGTTACTCCGGGACAGGGGCATCGAACACCGGGGAGCTGTTTTTT.

This clonotype has a handful of counts. V gene TRBV10-3 combines with J gene TRBJ1-2, with D unclear. This CDR3 is 15 amino acids long. Trimming removed 2 bases at V and 2 bases at J, with 12 bases between. Per the germline V gene, CDR1 is ENHRY and CDR2 is SYGVKD. In nucleotides, the CDR3 is TGTGCCATCAGTGAGGAAGCGGGCTTAAACTATGGCTACACCTTC. It yields the protein CAISEEAGLNYGYTF.

This clonotype occurred a few times. J is TRBJ1-5 and V is TRBV27, with 9 bases fitting TRBD1. The CDR3 spans 17 residues. The V gene end was trimmed by 0 bases and the J gene end by 0 bases; junction bases not matched to a gene: 3. Germline V gene sequence: CDR1 MNHEY, CDR2 SMNVEV (reference sequence). The CDR3 DNA reads TGTGCCAGCAGTTTATCCCGGACAGGGGCTAGCAATCAGCCCCAGCATTTT. Encoded protein: CASSLSRTGASNQPQHF.

The sample holds many counts of this clonotype. The rearrangement uses TRBV15 and TRBJ2-1, with D possibly being TRBD1 (6 bases). Germline-derived CDR1 and CDR2 are LNHNV and YYDKDF (reference sequence). V gave up 5 bases and J gave up 10 bases, with 12 bases separating them. There are 12 residues in the CDR3. CDR3 coding DNA: TGTGCCACCAGCCGGGCCACAGGGGAGCAGTTCTTC. Its translation: CATSRATGEQFF.

In its sample, this clonotype was seen a few times. The genes are TRBV4-1 and TRBJ2-2, with D perhaps TRBD1 (6 bases). CDR3 length: 16 residues. Germline loops: CDR1 MGHRA, CDR2 YSYEKL. V dropped 5 bases and J dropped 3 bases, with 16 bases sitting between them. This CDR3 reads CASSESSGQHTGELFF. The CDR3 DNA is TGCGCCAGCAGCGAAAGCTCAGGACAGCACACCGGGGAGCTGTTTTTT.

In this sample, this clonotype turned up a few times. The CDR3 region is CASQQGTGELFF. The CDR3, as DNA: TGTGCCAGTCAACAGGGCACCGGGGAGCTGTTTTTT. The chain combines TRBV6-2 or TRBV6-3 with TRBJ2-2; tentatively, D is TRBD1 (6 bases). The V end was cut by 9 bases, the J end by 4 bases, with 9 bases between. CDR3 size: 12 residues. Germline values: CDR1 MNHEY, CDR2 SVGEGT.

A few counts support this clonotype. The V call is TRBV6-2 or TRBV6-3, the J call TRBJ2-7; weak D call: TRBD1 (6 bases). Trimming removed 4 bases from V and 3 bases from J, with 16 bases in between. CDR1 is MNHEY and CDR2 is SVGEGT in the germline V gene. The CDR3 length is 15 residues. The CDR3 sequence: CASSLVGHSNYEQYF. The CDR3 bases are TGTGCCAGCAGTTTAGTGGGACACTCAAACTACGAGCAGTACTTC.

This clonotype has ten or more counts. The chain has TRBV7-6 and TRBJ2-1; D gene ambiguous. Germline loops: CDR1 SGHVS, CDR2 FNYEAQ. V lost 0 bases and J 3 bases, leaving 3 bases between the germline ends. The CDR3 extends over 13 amino acids. The CDR3, as DNA: TGTGCCAGCAGCTTAGCGGTCTACAATGAGCAGTTCTTC. Its protein is CASSLAVYNEQFF.

V and J are TRBV12-3 or TRBV12-4 and TRBJ2-6; tentative D call: TRBD2 (5 bases). V gave up 10 bases and J gave up 3 bases, with 22 bases separating them. There are 17 residues in the CDR3. CDR3: CAILAPGVPGGANVLTF. The DNA of the CDR3 is TGTGCCATCCTAGCACCCGGAGTTCCAGGTGGGGCCAACGTCCTGACTTTC.

CDR3 sequence (DNA): TGCGCCAGCAGCCAGTCCCCCGGCGGGGGGGGGACAGATACGCAGTATTTT. It codes for CASSQSPGGGGTDTQYF. This chain uses TRBV4-1 with TRBJ2-3, with 9 bases aligning to TRBD2. V was clipped by 3 bases and J by 3 bases; unmatched bases: 10. Germline V CDR1 and CDR2: MGHRA, YSYEKL. The CDR3 sequence is 17 residues long.